Sequencing of this T cell receptor beta chain was carried out in a study of shared clonotypes between healthy human individuals. Overall study: A couple of female and a few male donors aged 18 to 49 were enrolled. CD8 memory received one plate per donor, CD8 naive two, CD4 memory three and CD4 naive three.

CDR1 is SGHAT and CDR2 is FQNNGV in the germline V gene. With 3 bases clipped from V and 3 bases from J, the junction kept 2 bases outside the gene matches. There are 16 residues in the CDR3. Points from the study as a whole: Four donors shared 4.5% to 6.5% of their naive CD4 clonotypes.

Deep level was the assay's run setting. Clones were sequenced by immunoSEQ multiplex PCR, and TCRdb holds only the in-frame ones, with some missing. The sample has roughly 2 million clones, roughly 95% seen once. Details on this clone: The target antigen is unknown.

The gene calls are TRBV11-2 and TRBJ2-3; TRBD2 aligns across 14 bases. The specimen sequenced was naive CD4+ T cells sorted from blood. The subset denotes: CD45RA+ positively selected. The source of this sequence is a man aged 18 to 29 in good health. The CDR3 loop reads CASSFGTSGRTDTQYF. In nucleotides, the CDR3 is TGTGCCAGCAGCTTCGGGACTAGCGGGAGAACAGATACGCAGTATTTT.